This entry describes one T cell receptor beta chain. No antigen is known for it. Germline CDR1 SGHNT, CDR2 YYREEE (reference sequence). The CDR3 consists of 14 residues. J gave up 7 bases and V 0 bases, and 2 bases lay outside the gene matches. This sample is part of a study of cytomegalovirus exposure and HLA in healthy donors. Study-wide results and caveats: Presence/absence analyses assumed roughly uniform sequencing depth across donors. Listed as cytomegalovirus-associated were 164 TCR beta chains.

Healthy individuals who donated bone marrow served as the donors. There were likely unrecorded immune exposures, though donors were nominally healthy when sampled. PCR employed 60 Vbeta and 13 Jbeta primers. Sequencing used immunoSEQ multiplex PCR; TCRdb keeps in-frame clones, though not all of them. Among 150,000 to 200,000 clones, 83% were seen once, and the ten largest hold about 4%. This TCR derives from a man aged 50 to 60 in good health and CMV-seropositive. The chain employs TRBV5-4 and TRBJ1-4; 8 positions agree with TRBD1. Sequencing was performed on PBMCs. CDR3 nucleotides: TGTGCCAGCAGCTTGGATGGACAGGGTGAAAAACTGTTTTTT. As protein: CASSLDGQGEKLFF.